The next 19 T cell receptor beta chains were all read from a single sample in a study of vaccination and CD4 T cells after COVID-19. Treatment defined: roughly 11-day PBMC culture with coronavirus spike peptide pools or control peptides (ViraFEST assay). Sequenced with the Oncomine TCR Beta short-read assay was DNA taken from cultured CD4+ T cells. In TCRdb, the PCR reads were re-called with MiXCR into one record per CDR3 protein. The sample contains roughly 4,200 distinct CDR3 sequences, 68% of which appear only once. Their recognized antigens are unknown. The sample was CD4+ T cells from blood, cultured in vitro. These receptors were taken from a human donor who had recovered from COVID-19.

This clonotype was counted a single time. The CDR3 coding sequence is TGCGCCAGCAGCCAAGAGTTGGTTAACTACGAGCAGTACTTC. As protein: CASSQELVNYEQYF. The rearrangement links TRBV4-3 to TRBJ2-7; D gene ambiguous. The CDR3 covers 14 residues. V lost 0 bases and J lost 3, with 9 bases in between. The germline V gene has CDR1 LGHNA and CDR2 YSLEER.

The V gene is TRBV6-1, the J gene TRBJ2-7; weak D call: TRBD1 (5 bases). The CDR3 runs 13 residues. In germline, CDR1 is MNHNS, CDR2 SASEGT. V lost 4 bases to trimming and J lost 2 bases, with 9 bases between them. CDR3 loop: CASSGGSPYEQYF. The CDR3 DNA sequence: TGTGCCAGCAGTGGGGGCAGCCCCTACGAGCAGTACTTC.

The chain couples TRBV6-5 to TRBJ2-1, with a tentative D call TRBD2 (6 bases). This CDR3 contains 12 residues. Germline assignment: CDR1 MNHEY and CDR2 SVGAGI. Trimming removed 4 bases at V and 15 bases at J, with 16 bases between. Written as DNA, the CDR3 is TGTGCCAGCAGTTCCCCTACTAGCCCTGGGTTCTTC. Translated: CASSSPTSPGFF.

The J gene is TRBJ1-1, the V gene TRBV25-1; tentatively, D is TRBD1 (5 bases). This CDR3 spans 13 amino acids. V was shortened by 4 bases and J by 11 bases, with 17 bases between the two germline ends. Germline V gene data show CDR1 as MGHDK and CDR2 as SYGVNS. This CDR3 is CASSGPSGKGAFF. The CDR3 coding sequence is TGTGCCAGCAGTGGCCCAAGCGGGAAGGGGGCTTTCTTT.

J is TRBJ2-1 and V is TRBV15; no reliable D call. Germline V gives CDR1 LNHNV, CDR2 YYDKDF (reference sequence). The CDR3 runs to 12 residues. Trimming pared 0 bases from V and 8 bases from J, leaving 5 bases between. CDR3 residues: CATSRDWYEQFF. The DNA for the CDR3 is TGTGCCACCAGCAGAGATTGGTATGAGCAGTTCTTC.

V is TRBV12-3 or TRBV12-4 and J is TRBJ1-6; a weak D match, TRBD1 (6 bases). CDR3 length: 12 amino acids. The V end was cut by 7 bases, the J end by 9 bases, with 10 bases between. The CDR3 DNA is TGTGCCAGCACAGCACAGGGTTCACCCCTCCACTTT. Translation: CASTAQGSPLHF.

This sequence joins TRBV7-9 and TRBJ1-5; 7 bases are shared with TRBD1. V lost 5 bases to trimming and J lost 5 bases; unmatched junction nucleotides: 6. Germline CDR1 SEHNR, CDR2 FQNEAQ (reference sequence). There are 14 residues in the CDR3. CDR3 DNA sequence: TGTGCCAGCAGCGACCCAGGGGGTGATCAGCCCCAGCATTTT. This codes for CASSDPGGDQPQHF.

This clonotype occurred once. The chain recombines TRBV20-1 with TRBJ2-3; D may be TRBD1 (8 bases). The CDR3 is 14 residues long. The ends were cut back, 6 bases at V and 3 bases at J, with 16 bases in the middle. Germline lookup yields CDR1 DFQATT and CDR2 SNEGSKA (reference sequence). Here the CDR3 DNA reads TGCAGTGCCAGGGGGCAGGGGGGGACAGATACGCAGTATTTT. Its protein is CSARGQGGTDTQYF.

The chain joins TRBV6-2 or TRBV6-3 to TRBJ1-5; the D gene is possibly TRBD1 (5 bases). Germline CDR1 and CDR2: MNHEY and SVGEGT. This CDR3 comprises 13 residues. V shed 4 bases and J shed 7 bases, with 11 bases lying between them. The CDR3 reads CASSSGGIQPQHF. The CDR3 DNA is TGTGCCAGCAGTTCCGGGGGTATACAGCCCCAGCATTTT.

The chain has TRBV7-2 and TRBJ1-1, with D possibly being TRBD1 (5 bases). The CDR3 totals 17 residues. Germline values: CDR1 SGHTA, CDR2 FQGNSA. V shed 5 bases and J shed 0 bases, with 19 bases lying between them. The DNA of the CDR3 is TGTGCCAGCAGCCCCCAGGGCAGGGTGGTGATGAACACTGAAGCTTTCTTT. This sequence encodes CASSPQGRVVMNTEAFF.

This chain uses TRBV7-2 with TRBJ1-1; D is uncertain. The CDR3 contains 14 residues. The germline V gene encodes CDR1 SGHTA and CDR2 FQGNSA. Trimming took off 1 base at V and 2 bases at J, with 8 bases between the two ends. DNA for the CDR3: TGTGCCAGCAGCTTAGTGGACGTCAACACTGAAGCTTTCTTT. Residues: CASSLVDVNTEAFF.

A few counts support this clonotype. The chain combines TRBV9 with TRBJ1-2; D unresolved. The CDR3 has 13 residues. V gave up 0 bases and J gave up 4 bases, with 7 bases separating them. CDR1 and CDR2 (germline): SGDLS, YYNGEE. CDR3 in DNA: TGTGCCAGCAGCGTAGGGAACAGCTATGGCTACACCTTC. It codes for CASSVGNSYGYTF. The variable domain in full, with the rest retrieved from reference TRBV9 and TRBJ1-2, is DSGVTQTPKHLITATGQRVTLRCSPRSGDLSVYWYQQSLDQGLQFLIQYYNGEERAKGNILERFSAQQFPDLHSELNLSSLELGDSALYFCASSVGNSYGYTFGSGTRLTVV.

For the CDR3, the DNA is TGTGCCAGCAGGACAGAATACTACGAGCAGTACTTC. This codes for CASRTEYYEQYF. The chain has TRBV6-1 and TRBJ2-7; D perhaps matches TRBD1 (5 bases). The germline V gene has CDR1 MNHNS and CDR2 SASEGT. This CDR3 spans 12 amino acids. Between the trimmed V and J ends, which lost 6 bases and 3 bases, there was a span of 9 bases.

The genes are TRBV19 and TRBJ1-1, with D tentatively TRBD1 (5 bases). V was pared by 3 bases and J by 6 bases, with 14 bases between. This CDR3 is 14 amino acids long. Germline V gene lookup returns CDR1 LNHDA and CDR2 SQIVND (reference sequence). CDR3 DNA sequence: TGTGCCAGTAGTATGCCCTGGGGGGGGTCTGAAGCTTTCTTT. This translates into CASSMPWGGSEAFF. The full variable domain, with the rest looked up from reference TRBV19 and TRBJ1-1, is DGGITQSPKYLFRKEGQNVTLSCEQNLNHDAMYWYRQDPGQGLRLIYYSQIVNDFQKGDIAEGYSVSREKKESFPLTVTSAQKNPTAFYLCASSMPWGGSEAFFGQGTRLTVV.

This chain joins TRBV20-1 and TRBJ2-7; TRBD1 agrees at 9 bases. Germline CDR1 DFQATT, CDR2 SNEGSKA (reference sequence). V shed 3 bases, J shed 6 bases, and the junction held 9 bases outside the gene matches. The CDR3 totals 14 residues. The CDR3 DNA follows: TGCAGTGCTAGTCTCGGGACAGGGTCAGGCGAGCAGTACTTC. This sequence encodes CSASLGTGSGEQYF.

The chain links TRBV7-3 to TRBJ1-2, with D possibly matching TRBD1 (5 bases). V shed 4 bases and J shed 2 bases, with 11 bases lying between them. The germline V gene has CDR1 SGHTA and CDR2 FQGTGA. The CDR3 spans 14 residues. CDR3 nucleotides: TGTGCCAGCAGCTCCGGGACGGACAACTATGGCTACACCTTC. Translated, it gives CASSSGTDNYGYTF.

The chain recombines TRBV10-1 with TRBJ1-2, with 7 bases that match TRBD1. CDR3 length: 12 amino acids. Germline V lookup: CDR1 WNHNN, CDR2 SYGVQD (reference sequence). V shed 6 bases and J 3 bases; nucleotides not matched to a gene: 1. CDR3 sequence: CASSDRDYGYTF. The CDR3 bases are TGCGCCAGCAGCGACAGGGACTATGGCTACACCTTC.

The sample holds a few counts of this clonotype. The chain has TRBV20-1 and TRBJ2-5, with a weak D call TRBD2 (6 bases). The CDR3 runs to 14 residues. V lost 1 base and J lost 2, with 11 bases in between. Germline V gene lookup returns CDR1 DFQATT and CDR2 SNEGSKA (reference sequence). The CDR3, as DNA: TGCAGTGCTAGAGTCGGGACTCTACAAGAGACCCAGTACTTC. Encoded protein: CSARVGTLQETQYF.

The gene calls are TRBV28 and TRBJ1-2; D is uncertain. The CDR3 runs to 13 residues. CDR1 and CDR2 (germline): MDHEN, SYDVKM. Trimming pared 5 bases from V and 2 bases from J, leaving 9 bases between. CDR3 residues: CASSPGLNYGYTF. Written as DNA, the CDR3 is TGTGCCAGCAGTCCCGGGCTGAACTATGGCTACACCTTC.